This TCR beta chain was documented in a study of blood T cell repertoires in COVID-19. The wider study: Both acute and convalescent COVID-19 samples were obtained from the United States, Italy and Spain. PBMCs, B-cell-depleted T cells, or T cells provided the cDNA or gDNA that made up the material.

The junction had 3 bases not matched to a gene; V was cut back by 5 bases and J by 8 bases. The CDR3 covers 13 residues. Germline lookup yields CDR1 SGHTA and CDR2 FQGTGA. Methods used by the authors: Quantification of nucleated cells was approximated via reference gene primer amplification. Sequenced by immunoSEQ multiplex PCR; TCRdb stores in-frame clones only, minus some. D and trimming were read from the DNA, whereas the V and J calls and clone size are those reported in that table. The table lists about 46,000 clones, 88% of them singletons. Sequences were obtained from peripheral blood. The chain links TRBV7-3 to TRBJ1-4; 9 bases line up with TRBD1. The sequence was collected from a man aged 45-65 years with active COVID-19. CDR3 in amino acids: CASSPGQGEKLFF. CDR3 DNA sequence: TGTGCCAGCAGCCCGGGACAGGGAGAAAAACTGTTTTTT.